This is a list of T cell receptor beta chains from one sample in a study of cytomegalovirus exposure and HLA in healthy donors. TCRdb's copy holds only in-frame clones and misses some; the assay was immunoSEQ multiplex PCR. The top ten hold 0.65% to 0.7% of the sample, which has about 82,000 clones, around 94% seen once. Source material: PBMCs. The receptors derive from a man between 18 and 29 years old in good health and CMV-seronegative. The CDR3 runs from the conserved cysteine through the conserved F or W. Only some rows state a clone size, as once, few, many or a class for expanded clones.

CASSPRQGWTGELFF,TRBV7-2,TRBJ2-2,15,.
CAWSEEDNYGYTF,TRBV30,TRBJ1-2,13,.
CASSDGRAVEKLFF,TRBV25-1,TRBJ1-4,14,.
CASSPPDRGNQPQHF,TRBV19,TRBJ1-5,15,.
CASRTGGTGELFF,TRBV28,TRBJ2-2,13,.
CATQGPQSESTDTQYF,TRBV10-3,TRBJ2-3,16,.
CASSLVLAKRYEQYF,TRBV7-9,TRBJ2-7,15,.
CASSKRREDKVRYGYTF,TRBV21-1,TRBJ1-2,17,.
CASRTEYYNEQFF,TRBV6-5,TRBJ2-1,13,once
CASSATDYEQYF,TRBV7-2,TRBJ2-7,12,.
CASSISGVTNEKLFF,TRBV5-1,TRBJ1-4,15,.
CAWSGQGTFENTIYF,TRBV30,TRBJ1-3,15,.
CASSARGLGLETQYF,TRBV5-8,TRBJ2-5,15,.
CASSPFGGQSSSGANVLTF,TRBV5-4,TRBJ2-6,19,.
CASGSDPGGGYTF,TRBV12-5,TRBJ1-2,13,.
CASSPPDRGASGYTF,TRBV28,TRBJ1-2,15,.
CASSLRSTETQYF,TRBV7-9,TRBJ2-5,13,.
CASSPRPRETQYF,TRBV4-1,TRBJ2-5,13,once
CASSLRGATLETQYF,TRBV28,TRBJ2-5,15,.
CASRSGRVNYGYTF,TRBV16,TRBJ1-2,14,.
CASSLYGQSSGNTIYF,TRBV5-6,TRBJ1-3,16,.
CASSLAIQGNTGELFF,TRBV11-3,TRBJ2-2,16,.
CASSLSDFRNTEAFF,TRBV5-6,TRBJ1-1,15,.
CAWNPQGLGEKLFF,TRBV30,TRBJ1-4,14,few
CASSDGQSQHF,TRBV6-4,TRBJ1-5,11,.
CASSAGAGSQPQHF,TRBV19,TRBJ1-5,14,few
CASSQDAGAGELFF,TRBV4-1,TRBJ2-2,14,few
CASSLKLAGVETQYF,TRBV5-4,TRBJ2-5,15,.
CASSYSRAVNQPQHF,TRBV6-5,TRBJ1-5,15,.
CASSSASTYEQYF,TRBV5-4,TRBJ2-7,13,.
CASSPDRTNTGELFF,TRBV7-7,TRBJ2-2,15,.
CASSSLRDRQNIQYF,TRBV11-2,TRBJ2-4,15,.
CASSQATLLGGTYEQYF,TRBV4-1,TRBJ2-7,17,.
CASGLVLGTTNTGELFF,TRBV12-5,TRBJ2-2,17,.
CASRSLAGGRDEQFF,TRBV7-9,TRBJ2-1,15,once
CASIRDRGAGGYTF,TRBV7-8,TRBJ1-2,14,.
CASRPDSLNEKLFF,TRBV19,TRBJ1-4,14,once
CASSQSTVGNSPLHF,TRBV4-1,TRBJ1-6,15,.
CASSTYNLNEQFF,TRBV19,TRBJ2-1,13,.
CASSIDQGRPEQYF,TRBV19,TRBJ2-7,14,.
CASSQEGDPSYNEQFF,TRBV14,TRBJ2-1,16,.
CASSPRTSTGYTF,TRBV19,TRBJ1-2,13,.
CASSPQGAHYGYTF,TRBV27,TRBJ1-2,14,.
CASSLGEGRPVYGYTF,TRBV5-1,TRBJ1-2,16,.
CASSLFEETQYF,TRBV13,TRBJ2-5,12,.
CASNLGTGGHGEQYF,TRBV7-9,TRBJ2-7,15,.
CARRALMNTEAFF,TRBV2,TRBJ1-1,13,.
CASSLAWLTSYEQYF,TRBV7-8,TRBJ2-7,15,.
CATSRTRVSGANVLTF,TRBV15,TRBJ2-6,16,.
CASSDSESSYEQYF,TRBV5-5,TRBJ2-7,14,.